The present TCR beta chain was sequenced within a study of blood T cell repertoires in COVID-19. Study at large: Both acute and convalescent COVID-19 samples were obtained from the United States, Italy and Spain. Sources were T cells, B-cell-depleted T cells, or PBMCs; the material itself was cDNA or gDNA.

In the study's own analysis: Researchers report that nucleated cell counts were estimated from reference gene primer amplification. Data came from immunoSEQ multiplex PCR; TCRdb stores just in-frame clones and leaves some out. The V and J calls and clone size were taken over from that table, and D and trimming were inferred from the DNA. The sample carries fewer than 350,000 clones, 87% recorded once. Germline CDR1 and CDR2: LGHDT and YNNKEL (reference sequence). Trimming pared 0 bases from V and 1 base from J, leaving 12 bases between. The CDR3 has 16 residues. What was sequenced was peripheral blood. The sequence was collected from a woman between 50 and 59 years old who had recovered from COVID-19. This rearrangement joins TRBV3-1 (or the pseudogene TRBV3-2) to TRBJ1-1; TRBD1 is a possible D gene (6 bases). The CDR3 sequence is CASSQETATGNTEAFF. CDR3 nucleotide sequence: TGTGCCAGCAGCCAAGAAACTGCGACAGGGAACACTGAAGCTTTCTTT.